The 22 T cell receptor beta chains in this list originate from one sample, sequenced in a study of shared clonotypes between healthy human individuals. Clones were read by immunoSEQ multiplex PCR, and TCRdb kept only the in-frame ones, dropping some. The sample lists about 2.4 million clones; roughly 93% were seen once. The specimen sequenced was naive CD4+ T cells from PBMCs. The subset here: CD45RA+ positively selected. These receptors were obtained from a man aged 18-30 years in good health. Some clones in this sample may be carry-over from other donors' samples.

The rearrangement joins TRBV30 to TRBJ2-3, with a weak D call TRBD2 (7 bases). The CDR3 contains 12 residues. V lost 8 bases, J lost 1 base, and 10 bases lay in between. Germline CDR1 and CDR2: GTSNPN and SVGIG (reference sequence). Here the CDR3 reads CARRGRTDTQYF. CDR3 nucleotide sequence: TGTGCCAGGCGGGGGCGCACAGATACGCAGTATTTT.

V and J are TRBV2 and TRBJ1-2; D remains ambiguous. V was cut by 4 bases and J by 0 bases, with 15 bases left in between. Germline loops: CDR1 SNHLY, CDR2 FYNNEI. This CDR3 is built from 16 residues. CDR3 DNA: TGTGCCAGCAGTGGCCCTGGGCGGACGCCTAACTATGGCTACACCTTC. Translated, it gives CASSGPGRTPNYGYTF.

The V call is TRBV5-1, the J call TRBJ1-1; D ambiguous. The ends were cut back, 4 bases at V and 4 bases at J, with 17 bases in the middle. The CDR3 spans 15 residues. CDR1 and CDR2 from the germline V gene are SGHRS and YFSETQ. CDR3 in amino acids: CASSLGLTSGTEAFF. The CDR3 DNA is TGCGCCAGCAGCCTAGGACTCACTAGTGGCACTGAAGCTTTCTTT.

The chain couples TRBV27 to TRBJ1-1; D is unclear. The germline V gene encodes CDR1 MNHEY and CDR2 SMNVEV (reference sequence). The length of the CDR3 is 13 residues. V was pared by 3 bases and J by 6 bases, with 11 bases between. In DNA, the CDR3 is TGTGCCAGCAGTTTCCCTGGAGTGGCTGAAGCTTTCTTT. This encodes CASSFPGVAEAFF.

The chain carries TRBV28 and TRBJ1-2; D ambiguous. V lost 5 bases, J lost 4 bases, and 8 bases lay in between. CDR1 is MDHEN and CDR2 is SYDVKM in the germline V gene. This CDR3 is built from 12 residues. CDR3 coding DNA: TGTGCCAGCAGTGCCACAGCCTATGGCTACACCTTC. Translation gives CASSATAYGYTF.

The rearrangement uses TRBV6-1 and TRBJ1-1; no clear D. Germline CDR1 is MNHNS and CDR2 is SASEGT. The CDR3 is made up of 13 amino acids. The V end lost 10 bases, the J end lost 1 base, and 13 bases lay between the germline ends. CDR3 nucleotide sequence: TGTGCCATCGAAGACGTTCAGAACACTGAAGCTTTCTTT. It encodes CAIEDVQNTEAFF.

The chain joins TRBV6-6 to TRBJ1-2; 8 bases map to TRBD1. CDR3 length: 14 amino acids. The germline V gene has CDR1 MNHNY and CDR2 SVGAGI (reference sequence). V was clipped by 8 bases and J by 3 bases; unmatched bases: 8. DNA for the CDR3: TGTGCCAGCCTTTCAGGGGGCAGCGACTATGGCTACACCTTC. Amino acids: CASLSGGSDYGYTF.

Turning to this clone: Other DNA sequences in this specimen translate into the identical CDR3. V and J are TRBV7-3 and TRBJ2-2, with TRBD2 matching over 8 bases. Germline lookup yields CDR1 SGHTA and CDR2 FQGTGA. The CDR3 runs to 15 residues. V lost 3 bases, J lost 4 bases, and 4 bases stayed unmatched. The CDR3 loop is CASSLRLAGTGELFF. For the CDR3, the DNA is TGTGCCAGCAGCTTGCGTCTAGCGGGCACCGGGGAGCTGTTTTTT.

The chain carries TRBV7-2 and TRBJ2-3; TRBD2 matches 10 bases. Germline V lookup: CDR1 SGHTA, CDR2 FQGNSA. This CDR3 contains 17 residues. The V segment lost 1 base and the J segment 2 bases; nucleotides outside the gene matches: 6. CDR3 protein: CASSLERLAGATDTQYF. Written as DNA, the CDR3 is TGTGCCAGCAGCTTAGAACGGCTAGCGGGAGCCACAGATACGCAGTATTTT.

The chain uses TRBV5-1 and TRBJ2-3, with 10 bases matching TRBD2. V lost 4 bases to trimming and J lost 2 bases; unmatched junction nucleotides: 13. The CDR3 spans 18 residues. CDR1 is SGHRS, CDR2 YFSETQ, per germline. CDR3 coding DNA: TGCGCCAGCAGCCCGGGGGCCTTAGCGGGAGGAAACACAGATACGCAGTATTTT. Its protein product is CASSPGALAGGNTDTQYF. The complete variable domain, with remaining parts taken from reference TRBV5-1 and TRBJ2-3, reads KAGVTQTPRYLIKTRGQQVTLSCSPISGHRSVSWYQQTPGQGLQFLFEYFSETQRNKGNFPGRFSGRQFSNSRSEMNVSTLELGDSALYLCASSPGALAGGNTDTQYFGPGTRLTVL.

The table lists this clone with a few counts. This sample also contains other DNA sequences that code for the same CDR3. The chain recombines TRBV5-1 with TRBJ1-1, with TRBD1 matching 8 bases. The CDR3 runs 14 residues. J lost 2 bases, V lost 2 bases, and 2 bases had no gene match. Per germline, CDR1 SGHRS and CDR2 YFSETQ. CDR3 sequence reads: CASSFGQGNTEAFF. CDR3 in DNA: TGCGCCAGCAGCTTCGGACAGGGTAACACTGAAGCTTTCTTT.

This clone was recorded once. V gene TRBV19 combines with J gene TRBJ2-3; no clear D gene. This CDR3 region has 13 residues. Trimming took off 5 bases at V and 2 bases at J, with 8 bases between the two ends. CDR1 is LNHDA, CDR2 SQIVND, per germline (reference sequence). CDR3 protein: CASSLWDTDTQYF. Here the CDR3 DNA reads TGTGCCAGTAGTTTATGGGACACAGATACGCAGTATTTT.

The chain uses TRBV14 and TRBJ2-3; 9 nucleotides align to TRBD2. This CDR3 has 15 amino acids. Trimming removed 4 bases from V and 5 bases from J; junction bases left unmatched: 7. Germline V gene data show CDR1 as SGHDN and CDR2 as FVKESK. The DNA of the CDR3 is TGTGCCAGCAGCCCCATTGGACTAGCGCAAGATACGCAGTATTTT. Translating it yields CASSPIGLAQDTQYF.

The V call is TRBV29-1, the J call TRBJ2-1, with D perhaps matching TRBD2 (6 bases). The CDR3 is made up of 13 amino acids. V was trimmed by 7 bases and J by 3 bases, leaving 13 bases between them. CDR1 and CDR2 from the germline V gene are SQVTM and ANQGSEA. This chain's CDR3 is CSAPGTFYNEQFF. DNA for the CDR3: TGCAGCGCACCCGGGACTTTCTACAATGAGCAGTTCTTC.

V and J are TRBV9 and TRBJ2-2; possible D gene TRBD1, 6 bases. Germline V lookup: CDR1 SGDLS, CDR2 YYNGEE. The CDR3 extends over 16 amino acids. V was shortened by 1 base and J by 5 bases, with 15 bases between the two germline ends. The CDR3 loop is CASSVFRGARTGELFF. The CDR3 bases are TGTGCCAGCAGCGTATTCAGGGGCGCGAGGACCGGGGAGCTGTTTTTT.

This CDR3 is CATSTRNLYGYTF. In DNA form, the CDR3 reads TGTGCCACCAGCACCAGAAATCTCTATGGCTACACCTTC. The chain joins TRBV15 to TRBJ1-2, with D uncertain. V gave up 4 bases and J gave up 4 bases, with 10 bases separating them. The CDR3 extends over 13 amino acids. Germline assignment: CDR1 LNHNV and CDR2 YYDKDF (reference sequence).

The chain is built from TRBV2 and TRBJ2-5; D tentatively fits TRBD1 or TRBD2 (5 bases each). Germline CDR1 SNHLY, CDR2 FYNNEI. The CDR3 totals 13 residues. Trimming took off 6 bases at V and 7 bases at J, with 15 bases between the two ends. CDR3: CASRSGIRGTQYF. CDR3 DNA sequence: TGTGCCAGCAGGTCGGGGATAAGGGGGACCCAGTACTTC.

V and J are TRBV15 and TRBJ1-1; D is unresolved. The CDR3 length is 15 residues. The germline gives CDR1 LNHNV, CDR2 YYDKDF (reference sequence). Trimming removed 5 bases from V and 1 base from J, with 14 bases in between. The CDR3 spells CATSSSSAGNTEAFF. CDR3 nucleotides: TGTGCCACCAGCTCCTCCTCGGCGGGGAACACTGAAGCTTTCTTT.

The J gene is TRBJ1-5, the V gene TRBV10-3; D is unclear. V was clipped by 10 bases and J by 6 bases, with 19 bases between them. Germline CDR1 reads ENHRY; CDR2 reads SYGVKD. This CDR3 contains 14 residues. CDR3 sequence: CATKDFGVRQPQHF. In DNA, the CDR3 is TGTGCCACCAAGGATTTTGGCGTGCGTCAGCCCCAGCATTTT.

The rearrangement links TRBV5-4 to TRBJ2-4; either TRBD1 or TRBD2 may supply D (5 bases each). The CDR3 extends over 14 amino acids. Per the germline V gene, CDR1 is SGHNT and CDR2 is YYREEE (reference sequence). The V gene lost 2 bases and the J gene lost 8 bases, with 14 bases spanning the gap. CDR3: CASSFTGTKDIQYF. CDR3 coding DNA: TGTGCCAGCAGCTTCACGGGGACCAAGGACATTCAGTACTTC.

The chain combines TRBV30 with TRBJ2-6; no reliable D call. The V and J ends lost 0 bases and 1 base respectively, with 4 bases between them. From germline, CDR1 is GTSNPN and CDR2 SVGIG (reference sequence). This CDR3 has 14 residues. The CDR3 sequence: CAWSVISGANVLTF. The CDR3, as DNA: TGTGCCTGGAGTGTGATATCTGGGGCCAACGTCCTGACTTTC.

The chain couples TRBV5-1 to TRBJ2-5; 15 bases map to TRBD2. Germline loops: CDR1 SGHRS, CDR2 YFSETQ. Unmatched junction bases numbered 2, after V lost 1 base and J lost 4 bases. This CDR3 spans 16 amino acids. The CDR3 DNA reads as TGCGCCAGCAGCTTGAGGGGACTAGCGGGAGGAGAGACCCAGTACTTC. It is translated as CASSLRGLAGGETQYF.